One T cell receptor (beta chain) is described in this entry. Its matching antigen is unknown. Since a much larger clone is just one base distant, this may be a read error. This record belongs to a study of post-analysis software for immune sequencing data. Turning to the study itself: The disease courses covered relapsing-remitting, secondary progressive and progressive-relapsing multiple sclerosis.

The study's findings and limits: Compared with controls, patients showed significantly lower normalized Chao1 diversity. Clustering by F measure revealed strong co-clustering among samples prepared together in one batch. TRBV5-6, TRBV5-1 and TRBV20-1 were among 4 or 5 TRBV segments more frequent in patients than controls.

Incorporated into the TCR beta cDNA libraries were unique molecular identifiers, which served to reduce PCR and sequencing biases. The T cell input of roughly 0.95 to 10 million gave about 500,000 cDNA molecules. TCRdb re-called the PCR reads with MiXCR, one entry per CDR3 protein. This table holds roughly 200,000 distinct CDR3 sequences, 25% to 35% found once. This CDR3 is 13 amino acids long. The ends were cut back, 7 bases at V and 1 base at J, with 10 bases in the middle. The germline gives CDR1 LNHNV, CDR2 YYDKDF (reference sequence). The chain employs TRBV15 and TRBJ2-5, with no clear D. This receptor was taken from a girl under 18 with multiple sclerosis. The sample consisted of blood. The CDR3 reads CATKARSQETQYF. Here the CDR3 DNA reads TGTGCCACCAAGGCACGGAGCCAAGAGACCCAGTACTTC.